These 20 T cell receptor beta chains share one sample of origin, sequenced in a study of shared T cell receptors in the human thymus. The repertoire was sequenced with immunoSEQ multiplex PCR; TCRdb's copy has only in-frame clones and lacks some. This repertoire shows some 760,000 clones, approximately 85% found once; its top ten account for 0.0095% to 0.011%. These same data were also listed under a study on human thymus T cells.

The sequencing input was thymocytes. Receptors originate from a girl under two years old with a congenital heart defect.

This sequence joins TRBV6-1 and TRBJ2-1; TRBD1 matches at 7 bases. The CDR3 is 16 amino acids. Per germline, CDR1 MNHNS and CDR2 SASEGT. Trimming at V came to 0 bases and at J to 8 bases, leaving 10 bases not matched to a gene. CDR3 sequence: CASSEAQTGKGYEQFF. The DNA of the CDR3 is TGTGCCAGCAGTGAAGCGCAGACAGGGAAAGGGTATGAGCAGTTCTTC.

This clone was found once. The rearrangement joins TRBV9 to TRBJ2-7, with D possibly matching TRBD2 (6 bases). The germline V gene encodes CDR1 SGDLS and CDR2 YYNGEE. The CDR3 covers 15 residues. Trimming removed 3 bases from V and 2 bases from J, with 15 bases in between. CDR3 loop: CASSARDSQTYEQYF. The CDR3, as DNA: TGTGCCAGCAGCGCTCGGGACTCCCAAACCTACGAGCAGTACTTC.

DNA for the CDR3: TGTGCCAGCAGTGATCGGCTAGCGGGGGGGGTGAGTAGCACAGATACGCAGTATTTT. Its translation: CASSDRLAGGVSSTDTQYF. This rearrangement joins TRBV2 to TRBJ2-3; 12 nucleotides agree with TRBD2. The germline CDR1 and CDR2 sequences are SNHLY and FYNNEI. V was pared by 3 bases and J by 0 bases, with 10 bases of the junction left unmatched. CDR3 length equals 19 residues.

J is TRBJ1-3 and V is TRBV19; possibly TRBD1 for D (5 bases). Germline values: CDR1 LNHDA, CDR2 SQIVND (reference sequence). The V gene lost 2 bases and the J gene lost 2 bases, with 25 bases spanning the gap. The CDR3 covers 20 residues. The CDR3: CASSITLPLRQSGTGNTIYF. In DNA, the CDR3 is TGTGCCAGTAGTATAACTCTTCCCCTTAGACAGAGTGGGACTGGAAACACCATATATTTT. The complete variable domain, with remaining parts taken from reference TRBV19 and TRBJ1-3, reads DGGITQSPKYLFRKEGQNVTLSCEQNLNHDAMYWYRQDPGQGLRLIYYSQIVNDFQKGDIAEGYSVSREKKESFPLTVTSAQKNPTAFYLCASSITLPLRQSGTGNTIYFGEGSWLTVV.

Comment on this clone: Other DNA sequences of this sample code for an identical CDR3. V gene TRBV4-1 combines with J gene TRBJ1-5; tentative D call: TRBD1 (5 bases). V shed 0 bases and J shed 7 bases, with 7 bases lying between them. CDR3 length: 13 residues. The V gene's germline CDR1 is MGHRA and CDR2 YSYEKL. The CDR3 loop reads CASSQEGGQPQHF. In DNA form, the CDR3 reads TGCGCCAGCAGCCAAGAGGGGGGGCAGCCCCAGCATTTT.

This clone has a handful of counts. The CDR3, as DNA: TGTGCCAGCAGGGGCATCGGAACAGGTTCCTACGAGCAGTACTTC. Residues: CASRGIGTGSYEQYF. The chain couples TRBV27 to TRBJ2-7; the D gene is possibly TRBD1 (5 bases). CDR1 and CDR2 from the germline V gene are MNHEY and SMNVEV (reference sequence). CDR3 length: 15 residues. V lost 6 bases to trimming and J lost 1 base, with 16 bases between them.

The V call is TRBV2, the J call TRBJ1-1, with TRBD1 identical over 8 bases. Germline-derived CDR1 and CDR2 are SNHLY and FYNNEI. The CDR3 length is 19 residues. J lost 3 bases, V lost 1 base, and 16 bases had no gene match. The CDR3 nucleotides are TGTGCCAGCAGTGAAGGGGGGGGGACAGGCAACAGCGACGACACTGAAGCTTTCTTT. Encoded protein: CASSEGGGTGNSDDTEAFF. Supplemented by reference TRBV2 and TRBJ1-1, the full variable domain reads EPEVTQTPSHQVTQMGQEVILRCVPISNHLYFYWYRQILGQKVEFLVSFYNNEISEKSEIFDDQFSVERPDGSNFTLKIRSTKLEDSAMYFCASSEGGGTGNSDDTEAFFGQGTRLTVV.

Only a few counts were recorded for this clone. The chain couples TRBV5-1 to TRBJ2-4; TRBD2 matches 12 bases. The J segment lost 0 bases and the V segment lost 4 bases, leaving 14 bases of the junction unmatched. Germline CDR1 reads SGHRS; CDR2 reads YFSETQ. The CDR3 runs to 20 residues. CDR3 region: CASSPALLAGGPIAKNIQYF. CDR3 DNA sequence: TGCGCCAGCAGCCCTGCTTTACTAGCGGGGGGACCAATAGCCAAAAACATTCAGTACTTC.

CDR3 bases: TGTGCCAGCCTTCTTGGAAACACCATATATTTT. The encoded protein is CASLLGNTIYF. The V and J genes are TRBV6-5 and TRBJ1-3; no clear D. Per germline, CDR1 MNHEY and CDR2 SVGAGI. The length of the CDR3 is 11 residues. V lost 8 bases and J 3 bases, leaving 5 bases between the germline ends.

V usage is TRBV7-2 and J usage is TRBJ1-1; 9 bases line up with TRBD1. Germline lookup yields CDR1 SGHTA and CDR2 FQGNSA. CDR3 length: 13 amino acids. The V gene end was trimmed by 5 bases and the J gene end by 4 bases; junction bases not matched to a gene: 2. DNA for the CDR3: TGTGCCAGCAGCCGGACAGGGGCCACTGAAGCTTTCTTT. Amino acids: CASSRTGATEAFF. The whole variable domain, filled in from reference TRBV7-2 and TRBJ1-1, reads GAGVSQSPSNKVTEKGKDVELRCDPISGHTALYWYRQSLGQGLEFLIYFQGNSAPDKSGLPSDRFSAERTGGSVSTLTIQRTQQEDSAVYLCASSRTGATEAFFGQGTRLTVV.

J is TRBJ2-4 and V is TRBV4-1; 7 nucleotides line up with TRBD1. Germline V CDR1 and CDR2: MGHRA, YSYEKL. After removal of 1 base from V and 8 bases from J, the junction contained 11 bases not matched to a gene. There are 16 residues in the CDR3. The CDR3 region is CASSQVMEGGTDIQYF. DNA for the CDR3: TGCGCCAGCAGCCAAGTGATGGAAGGGGGCACGGACATTCAGTACTTC.

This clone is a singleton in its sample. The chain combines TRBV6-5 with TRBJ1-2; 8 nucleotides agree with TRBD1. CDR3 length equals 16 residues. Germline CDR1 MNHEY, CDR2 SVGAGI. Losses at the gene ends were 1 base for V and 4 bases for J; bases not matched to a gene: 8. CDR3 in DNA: TGTGCCAGCAGTTACTTAATACAGGGGGGTTTCTATGGCTACACCTTC. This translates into CASSYLIQGGFYGYTF.

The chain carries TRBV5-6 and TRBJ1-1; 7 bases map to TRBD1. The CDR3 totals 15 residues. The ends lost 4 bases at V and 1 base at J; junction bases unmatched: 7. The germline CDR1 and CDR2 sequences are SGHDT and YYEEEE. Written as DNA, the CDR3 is TGTGCCAGCAGCCCCTCCGGGACAGCGAACACTGAAGCTTTCTTT. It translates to CASSPSGTANTEAFF. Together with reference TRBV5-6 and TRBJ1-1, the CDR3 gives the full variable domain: DAGVTQSPTHLIKTRGQQVTLRCSPKSGHDTVSWYQQALGQGPQFIFQYYEEEERQRGNFPDRFSGHQFPNYSSELNVNALLLGDSALYLCASSPSGTANTEAFFGQGTRLTVV.

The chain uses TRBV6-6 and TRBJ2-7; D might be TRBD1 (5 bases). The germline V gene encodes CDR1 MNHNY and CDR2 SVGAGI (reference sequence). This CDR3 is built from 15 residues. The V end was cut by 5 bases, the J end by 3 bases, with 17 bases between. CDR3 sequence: CASSPRQQHFYEQYF. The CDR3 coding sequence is TGTGCCAGCAGTCCCAGACAGCAACACTTCTACGAGCAGTACTTC.

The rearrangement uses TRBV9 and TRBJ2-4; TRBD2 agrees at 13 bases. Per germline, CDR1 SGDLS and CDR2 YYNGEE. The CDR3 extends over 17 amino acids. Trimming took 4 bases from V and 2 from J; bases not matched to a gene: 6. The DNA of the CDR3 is TGTGCCAGCAGCCCCACTAGCGGGGGGGCGACCAAAAACATTCAGTACTTC. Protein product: CASSPTSGGATKNIQYF.

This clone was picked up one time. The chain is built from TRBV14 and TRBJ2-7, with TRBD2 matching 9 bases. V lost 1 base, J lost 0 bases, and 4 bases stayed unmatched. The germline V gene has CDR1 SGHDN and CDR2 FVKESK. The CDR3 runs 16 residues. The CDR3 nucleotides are TGTGCCAGCAGCCAAGGTCAGCGGGGGGCCTCCTACGAGCAGTACTTC. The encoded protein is CASSQGQRGASYEQYF.

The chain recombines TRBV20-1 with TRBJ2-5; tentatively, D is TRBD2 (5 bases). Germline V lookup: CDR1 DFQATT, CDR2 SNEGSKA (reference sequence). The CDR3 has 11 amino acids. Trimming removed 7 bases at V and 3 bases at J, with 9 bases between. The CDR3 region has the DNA TGCAGTGGGACTTCTGAAGAGACCCAGTACTTC. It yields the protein CSGTSEETQYF.

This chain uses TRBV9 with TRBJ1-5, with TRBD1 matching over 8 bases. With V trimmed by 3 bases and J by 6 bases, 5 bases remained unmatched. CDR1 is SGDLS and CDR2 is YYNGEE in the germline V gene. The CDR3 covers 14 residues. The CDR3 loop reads CASSAGQGVQPQHF. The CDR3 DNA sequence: TGTGCCAGCAGCGCCGGACAGGGAGTTCAGCCCCAGCATTTT.

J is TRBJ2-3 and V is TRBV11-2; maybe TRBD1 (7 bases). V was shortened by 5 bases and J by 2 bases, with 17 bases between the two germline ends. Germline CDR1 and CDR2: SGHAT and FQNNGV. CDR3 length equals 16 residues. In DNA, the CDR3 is TGTGCCAGCAGCCCCCGCGACAGGGAGGACACAGATACGCAGTATTTT. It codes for CASSPRDREDTDTQYF.

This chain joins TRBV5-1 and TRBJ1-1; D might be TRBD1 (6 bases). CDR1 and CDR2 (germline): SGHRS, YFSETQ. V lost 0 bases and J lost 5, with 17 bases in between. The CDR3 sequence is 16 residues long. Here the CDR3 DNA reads TGCGCCAGCAGCTTGGCCTTCTGGGCAGGGGCGACTGAAGCTTTCTTT. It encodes CASSLAFWAGATEAFF. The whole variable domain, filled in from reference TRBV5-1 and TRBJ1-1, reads KAGVTQTPRYLIKTRGQQVTLSCSPISGHRSVSWYQQTPGQGLQFLFEYFSETQRNKGNFPGRFSGRQFSNSRSEMNVSTLELGDSALYLCASSLAFWAGATEAFFGQGTRLTVV.